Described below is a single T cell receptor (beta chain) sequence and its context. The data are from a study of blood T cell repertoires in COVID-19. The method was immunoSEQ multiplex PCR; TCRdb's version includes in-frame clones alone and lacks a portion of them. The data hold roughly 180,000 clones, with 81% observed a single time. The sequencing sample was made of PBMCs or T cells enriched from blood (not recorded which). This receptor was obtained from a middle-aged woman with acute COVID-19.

CDR3 in DNA: TGTGCCATAACAGGTGTAGGCACTGAAGCTTTCTTT. Protein: CAITGVGTEAFF. The V and J genes are TRBV2 and TRBJ1-1, with D possibly TRBD1 on 5 matching bases. Deletions cut 10 bases from V and 4 bases from J, with 13 bases between. The CDR3 contains 12 residues. Germline V gives CDR1 SNHLY, CDR2 FYNNEI.